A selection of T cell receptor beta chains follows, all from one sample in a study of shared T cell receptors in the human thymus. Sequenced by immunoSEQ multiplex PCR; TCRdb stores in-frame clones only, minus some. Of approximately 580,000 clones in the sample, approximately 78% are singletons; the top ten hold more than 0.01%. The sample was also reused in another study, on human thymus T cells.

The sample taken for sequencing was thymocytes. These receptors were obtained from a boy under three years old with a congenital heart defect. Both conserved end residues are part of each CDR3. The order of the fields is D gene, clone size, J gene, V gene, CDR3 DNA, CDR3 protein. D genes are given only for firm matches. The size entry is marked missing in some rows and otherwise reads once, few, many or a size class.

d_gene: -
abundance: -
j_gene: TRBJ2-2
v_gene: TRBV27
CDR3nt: TGTGCCAGCAGTTCATCCAGGGCCGGGGAGCTGTTTTTT
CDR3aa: CASSSSRAGELFF

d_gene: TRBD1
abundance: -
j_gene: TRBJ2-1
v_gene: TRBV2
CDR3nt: TGTGCCAGCAGTGAACGACAGGGTTACTATGAGCAGTTCTTC
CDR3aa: CASSERQGYYEQFF

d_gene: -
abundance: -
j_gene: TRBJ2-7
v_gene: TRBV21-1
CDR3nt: TGTGCCAGCAGTCGACAAGTCCCTAAGCAGTACTTC
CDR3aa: CASSRQVPKQYF

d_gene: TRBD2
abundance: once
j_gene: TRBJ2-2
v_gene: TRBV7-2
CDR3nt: TGTGCCAGCAGCCCTAGCGGATCGAACACCGGGGAGCTGTTTTTT
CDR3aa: CASSPSGSNTGELFF

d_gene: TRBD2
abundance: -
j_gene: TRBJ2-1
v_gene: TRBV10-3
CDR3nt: TGTGCCATCAGTGTAGCGGGAGGGCCCCCCAATGAGCAGTTCTTC
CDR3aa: CAISVAGGPPNEQFF

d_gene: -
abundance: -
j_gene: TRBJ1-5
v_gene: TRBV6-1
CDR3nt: TGTGCCAGCAGTGAAGCCGGGCGGGGAGGCAATCAGCCCCAGCATTTT
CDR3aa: CASSEAGRGGNQPQHF

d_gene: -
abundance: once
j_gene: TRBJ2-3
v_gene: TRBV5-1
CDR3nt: TGCGCCAGCAGCTTGGAGGCTACGGGGGGCACAGATACGCAGTATTTT
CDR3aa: CASSLEATGGTDTQYF

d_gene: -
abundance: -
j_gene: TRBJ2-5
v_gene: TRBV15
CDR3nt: TGTGCCACCAGCAGAGATCTGGGCCTCGACCAAGAGACCCAGTACTTC
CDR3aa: CATSRDLGLDQETQYF

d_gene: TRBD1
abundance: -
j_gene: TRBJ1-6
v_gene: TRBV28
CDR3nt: TGTGCCAGCAGTTTGGGACAGACGGATTCACCCCTCCACTTT
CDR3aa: CASSLGQTDSPLHF

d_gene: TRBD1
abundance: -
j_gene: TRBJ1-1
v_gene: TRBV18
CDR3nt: TGTGCCAGCTCACCACGACTCCTCGGACAGGATTCATTAGAAGCTTTCTTT
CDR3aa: CASSPRLLGQDSLEAFF

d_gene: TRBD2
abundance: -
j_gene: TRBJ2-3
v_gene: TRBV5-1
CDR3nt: TGCGCCAGCAGCTCCGCCCCTCTAGCGGGAGGTACAGATACGCAGTATTTT
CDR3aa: CASSSAPLAGGTDTQYF

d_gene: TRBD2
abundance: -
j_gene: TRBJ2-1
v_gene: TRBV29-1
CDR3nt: TGCAGCCCCCATAGGGTCGAAGCGGGAGGGCTATACAATGAGCAGTTCTTC
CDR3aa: CSPHRVEAGGLYNEQFF

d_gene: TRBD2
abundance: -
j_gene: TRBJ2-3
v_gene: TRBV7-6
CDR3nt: TGTGCCAGCAGCTTATCTTGGAGCGGGAGGCCCCCTTTCACAGATACGCAGTATTTT
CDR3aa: CASSLSWSGRPPFTDTQYF

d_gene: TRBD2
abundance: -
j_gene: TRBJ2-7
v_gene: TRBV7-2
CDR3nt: TGTGCCAGCAGTTATATCCCGGGACTAGCTTACGAGCAGTACTTC
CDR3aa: CASSYIPGLAYEQYF

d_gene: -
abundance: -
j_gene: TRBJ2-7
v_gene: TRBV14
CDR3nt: TGTGCCAGCGCCGGACCGGGTAGCGACGAGCAGTACTTC
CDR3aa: CASAGPGSDEQYF

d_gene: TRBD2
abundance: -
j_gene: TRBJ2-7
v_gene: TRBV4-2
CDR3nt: TGTGCCAGCAGCCATTGGGCTAGCGGGAGGGTCTACGAGCAGTACTTC
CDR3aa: CASSHWASGRVYEQYF